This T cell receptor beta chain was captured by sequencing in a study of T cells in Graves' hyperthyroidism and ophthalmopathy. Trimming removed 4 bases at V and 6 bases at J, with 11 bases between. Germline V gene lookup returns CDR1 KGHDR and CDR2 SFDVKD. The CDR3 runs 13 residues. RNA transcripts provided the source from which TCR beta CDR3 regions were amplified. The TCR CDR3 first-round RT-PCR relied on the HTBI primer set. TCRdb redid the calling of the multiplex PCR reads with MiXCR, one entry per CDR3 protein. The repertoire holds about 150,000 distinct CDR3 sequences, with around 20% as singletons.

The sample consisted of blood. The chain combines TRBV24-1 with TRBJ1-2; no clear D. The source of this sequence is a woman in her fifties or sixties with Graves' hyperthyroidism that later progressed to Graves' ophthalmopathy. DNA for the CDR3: TGTGCCACCAGTGACTCGGGTAGAAATGGCTACACCTTC. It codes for CATSDSGRNGYTF.